The source of this T cell receptor (beta chain) is a study of T cells in Graves' hyperthyroidism and ophthalmopathy. Across the study: Upon initial diagnosis and before any treatment, peripheral blood was collected.

The CDR3 consists of 15 residues. Per the germline V gene, CDR1 is SGHDN and CDR2 is FVKESK. With 2 bases removed from V and 7 bases from J, the gap between germline ends came to 12 bases. Amplified regions were TCR beta CDR3 sequences from RNA transcripts. The HTBI set primed first-round TCR CDR3 RT-PCR. TCRdb itself ran the multiplex PCR reads through MiXCR, one entry per CDR3 protein. The repertoire includes around 690,000 distinct CDR3 sequences, less than 25% of them detected once, and 30% to 40% sits in the top ten. Reasons for excluding patients were uncontrolled infection, other autoimmune disease, pregnancy or lactation. Each diagnosis drew on symptoms, thyroxine, TRAb, thyroid ultrasound and orbital computed tomography findings. Over 9 ml of fresh peripheral blood supplied the PBMCs.

The sequence came from a man between 25 and 39 years old with Graves' ophthalmopathy. The source material was blood. V usage is TRBV14 and J usage is TRBJ1-6; D ambiguous. CDR3 in DNA: TGTGCCAGCAGCCAACGTTCAGGACCCAATTCACCCCTCCACTTT. Translation: CASSQRSGPNSPLHF.